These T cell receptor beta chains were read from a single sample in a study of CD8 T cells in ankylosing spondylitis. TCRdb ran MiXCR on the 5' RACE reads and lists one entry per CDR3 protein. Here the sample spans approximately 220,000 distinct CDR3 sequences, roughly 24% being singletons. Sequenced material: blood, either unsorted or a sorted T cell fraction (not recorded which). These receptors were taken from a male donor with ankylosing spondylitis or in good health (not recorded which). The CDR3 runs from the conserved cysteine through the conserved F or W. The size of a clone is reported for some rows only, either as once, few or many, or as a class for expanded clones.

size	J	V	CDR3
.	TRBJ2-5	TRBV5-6	CASSPLGGEETQYF
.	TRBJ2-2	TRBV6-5	CASSFRQNTGELFF
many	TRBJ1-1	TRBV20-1	CSARAPGQGVGAFF
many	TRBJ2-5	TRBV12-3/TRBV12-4	CASSLGRDQTQYF
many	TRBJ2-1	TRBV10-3	CAISESGYNEQFF
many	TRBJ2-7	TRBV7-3	CASSGPGLAGVYEQYF
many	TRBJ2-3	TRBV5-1	CASRSEGDTQYF
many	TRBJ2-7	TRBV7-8	CASSPGRSYEQYF
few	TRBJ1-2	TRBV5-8	CASTNRGTGKIGGYTF
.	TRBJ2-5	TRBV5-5	CASSPASVQETQYF
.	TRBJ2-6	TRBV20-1	CSARPGLARALTPGANVLTF
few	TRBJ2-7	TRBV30	CASDRGYEQYF
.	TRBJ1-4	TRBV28	CASRARDGTTNEKLFF
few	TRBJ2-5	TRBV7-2	CASSYRGAGETETQYF
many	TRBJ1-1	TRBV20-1	CSATSGVNTEAFF
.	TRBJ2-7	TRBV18	CASSTGQTYEQYF
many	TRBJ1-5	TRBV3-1	CASSSGQQPQHF
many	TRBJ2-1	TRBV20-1	CSARDGAGPGNEQFF
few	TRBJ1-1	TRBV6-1	CASSPEMNTEAFF
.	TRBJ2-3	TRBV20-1	CSARDWTSGIDTQYF
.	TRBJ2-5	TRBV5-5	CASSLIQTALNQETQYF
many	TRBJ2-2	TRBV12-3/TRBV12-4	CASSSNKAGNTGELFF
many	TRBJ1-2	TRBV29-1	CSVDGEGNYGYTF
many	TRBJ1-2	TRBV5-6	CASSLLQQNYGYTF
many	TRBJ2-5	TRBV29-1	CSVALSGGRETQYF
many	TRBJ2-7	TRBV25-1	CASTNNVGQGAYEQYF
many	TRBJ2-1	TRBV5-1	CASREREAAISYNEQFF
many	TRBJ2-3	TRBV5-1	CASSLGQGKADTQYF
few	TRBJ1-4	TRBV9	CASSVRDRDNEKLFF
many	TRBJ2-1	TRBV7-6	CASSLAGTNEQFF
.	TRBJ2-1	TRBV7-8	CASSLAHHPYNEQFF
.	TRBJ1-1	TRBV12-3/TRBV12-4	CASSLTRGEAFF
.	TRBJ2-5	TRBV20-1	CSRWRGETQYF
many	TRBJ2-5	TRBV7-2	CASSFTGRETQYF
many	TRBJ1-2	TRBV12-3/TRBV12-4	CASSFGQQLLNYGYTF
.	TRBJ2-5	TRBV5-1	CASSPGGTGRGETQYF
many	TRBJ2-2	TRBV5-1	CASSNGRGTGELFF
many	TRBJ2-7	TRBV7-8	CASQGASSYEQYF
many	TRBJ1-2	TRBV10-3	CASSQANYGYTF
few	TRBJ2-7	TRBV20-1	CSAGRDVSKYEQYF
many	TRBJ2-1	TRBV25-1	CASRRGRQDEQFF
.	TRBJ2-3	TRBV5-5	CASSPQGGYFTDTQYF
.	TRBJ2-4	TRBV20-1	CSASGQGHENIQYF
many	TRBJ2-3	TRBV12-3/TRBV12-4	CASGPGGPAGYTQYF
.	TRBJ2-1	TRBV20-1	CSVGQGSGNEQFF
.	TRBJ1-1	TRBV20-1	CSASSGGAGNTEAFF
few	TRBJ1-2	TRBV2	CASSPGTGVNYGYTF